This T cell receptor beta chain was captured in a study of identical twins (dated by TCRdb to the mid-2010s). General notes on the study: To test whether fetal clonotypes persist, the study used deep sequencing on TCR alpha and beta repertoires from monozygotic twins, unrelated adults of various ages, and cord blood. To rule out contamination, the twin experiments were replicated at different times with different library preparation protocols. Here is what the overall study found, with its caveats: Recombination models systematically underestimated out-of-frame TCR alpha sharing in monozygotic twins but agreed with sharing between unrelated individuals. The excess sharing between twins in beta out-of-frame sequences was weaker because fewer shared sequences reduced the signal-to-noise ratio. Zero-insertion analyses could be partly confounded by invariant T cells such as MAIT and iNKT, although diverse VJ usage argued against such confounding for most clonotypes. Out-of-frame TCR alpha sequences shared between twins showed an excess of low generation-probability sequences compared with coincidental sharing between unrelated individuals. Conclusions relied on cross-sectional statistical analysis, since the same donors could not be followed over many years. Fewer insertions were carried by abundant cord blood beta clonotypes; a weaker similar trend was observed in young adult naive repertoires, while no such trend was observed in memory repertoires.

As to this clonotype: Its target antigen remains unknown. No base qualities exist here, and no much larger clone lies one base off it.

Counted from cysteine to phenylalanine, this CDR3 has 15 amino acids. Only the CDR3 region is kept as DNA, spanning 45 bases read in frame from base 1. The junction shows trimming of 7 bases on V and 3 bases on J, and the gene matches do not reach 11 bases of it. Per the germline V gene (reference sequence), DFQATT is the CDR1 and SNEGSKA is the CDR2. Every donor in the study was a healthy Caucasian. Three unrelated non-twin adults were also sequenced: a male aged 18 to 30, a male aged 50 to 59 and a female aged 50 to 59. Using Miltenyi CD45RO+ enrichment and human naive T-cell isolation kits, memory (CD45RO+) and naive T cells were isolated from PBMC. Receptor amplification or capture employed 5' RACE. The run used an Illumina HiSeq 2000. Template switching added a universal primer binding site, and the final cDNA carried a unique molecular identifier that allowed TCR cDNA molecules to be counted accurately. Specific primers in the conserved constant-segment region were used to synthesize first-strand cDNA for TCR alpha and beta chains. To control for contamination, every cDNA library was double barcoded, receiving both a SMART-Mk sample barcode and Illumina barcodes. TruSeq adapter sequences, together with Illumina sample barcodes, were added in two successive PCR steps. TCR alpha and beta cDNA libraries were sequenced on the Illumina HiSeq platform with custom primers. The published analysis was carried out like this. Raw reads were processed with MiGEC to extract unique molecular identifiers, and MiXCR was used to determine CDR3 positions. For each individual, recombination models were inferred using an EM algorithm with the repgenHMM and IGoR tools. Shared clonotypes were analyzed with the tcR package in R, and sharing was normalized by the product of cloneset sizes. To study raw recombination free of thymic and clonal selection effects, out-of-frame nonproductive sequences were analyzed. TCRdb cleaned the public reads at Q25 with fastp, built clones with MiXCR and kept in-frame beta chains. Every entry covers one CDR3 protein and lists the most common genes and DNA from its rows. These V and J calls originate from TCRdb's pipeline instead of the authors' own analysis. The sample includes approximately 700,000 distinct CDR3 sequences, with less than 7% observed a single time. Roughly 1.8% of the sample belongs to the ten largest clones.

Material: naive T cells sorted from blood. The meaning of the sample's cell subset or site label: cells isolated with a human naive T-cell isolation kit. The clonotype comes from a man aged 18 to 30 in good health. This chain joins TRBV20-1 to TRBJ2-3, with 9 bases aligning to TRBD2. The sequence in DNA is TGCAGTGGATCGCGGCGGGAGGGCACGACAGATACGCAGTATTTT. This encodes CSGSRREGTTDTQYF.